The 11 T cell receptor beta chains given below trace back to one sample, sequenced in a study of blood T cell repertoires in COVID-19. Using immunoSEQ multiplex PCR, the repertoire was profiled, and TCRdb retains in-frame clones only, with some absent. The sample has fewer than 40,000 clones; less than 90% are singletons. Sequencing input: peripheral blood. The receptors derive from an elderly woman with active or convalescent COVID-19.

This clone was seen a few times. V is TRBV28 and J is TRBJ1-2; D is ambiguous. Germline lookup yields CDR1 MDHEN and CDR2 SYDVKM. V shed 2 bases and J shed 4 bases, with 14 bases lying between them. CDR3 length: 15 amino acids. The CDR3 protein is CASSLDLAPVYGYTF. The CDR3 region has the DNA TGTGCCAGCAGTTTAGATCTCGCGCCTGTCTATGGCTACACCTTC.

V is TRBV3-1 (or the pseudogene TRBV3-2) and J is TRBJ2-7; a possible D gene is TRBD2 (5 bases). The CDR3 has 15 residues. Germline CDR1 reads LGHDT; CDR2 reads YNNKEL (reference sequence). Trimming shortened V by 0 bases and J by 2 bases, and 11 bases separated the two germline ends. The CDR3 DNA sequence: TGTGCCAGCAGCCAAGATAGGAGGCAGGCCTACGAGCAGTACTTC. Translated: CASSQDRRQAYEQYF.

The V call is TRBV5-1, the J call TRBJ1-6; TRBD1 matches 8 bases. The CDR3 runs 15 residues. V lost 3 bases to trimming and J lost 6 bases; unmatched junction nucleotides: 5. The V gene's germline CDR1 is SGHRS and CDR2 YFSETQ. In DNA, the CDR3 is TGCGCCAGCAGCTCAAGGACAGGGACTAATTCACCCCTCCACTTT. Translated: CASSSRTGTNSPLHF.

V is TRBV5-1 and J is TRBJ2-1; D unresolved. The germline V gene encodes CDR1 SGHRS and CDR2 YFSETQ. V dropped 1 base and J dropped 2 bases, with 4 bases sitting between them. The CDR3 covers 13 residues. The chain's CDR3 is CASSLRAYNEQFF. The CDR3 nucleotides read TGCGCCAGCAGCTTGCGGGCCTACAATGAGCAGTTCTTC.

In its sample, this clone was seen once. This chain connects TRBV5-5 to TRBJ1-1; a weak D match, TRBD1 (6 bases). CDR1 and CDR2 (germline): SGHKS, YYEKEE (reference sequence). V was clipped by 2 bases and J by 4 bases, with 12 bases between them. This CDR3 is 14 amino acids long. Written as DNA, the CDR3 is TGTGCCAGCAGCTTTCAGGGGATTCGCACTGAAGCTTTCTTT. Translated: CASSFQGIRTEAFF.

The chain joins TRBV5-1 to TRBJ2-7; 12 bases are a match to TRBD1. The ends lost 0 bases at V and 3 bases at J; junction bases unmatched: 4. Looked up from germline, CDR1 is SGHRS and CDR2 is YFSETQ. There are 16 residues in the CDR3. CDR3 protein: CASSLGGTGGNYEQYF. CDR3 in DNA: TGCGCCAGCAGCTTGGGAGGGACAGGGGGCAACTACGAGCAGTACTTC. Using reference TRBV5-1 and TRBJ2-7 for the parts outside the CDR3, the full variable domain is KAGVTQTPRYLIKTRGQQVTLSCSPISGHRSVSWYQQTPGQGLQFLFEYFSETQRNKGNFPGRFSGRQFSNSRSEMNVSTLELGDSALYLCASSLGGTGGNYEQYFGPGTRLTVT.

The V call is TRBV30, the J call TRBJ2-7; 9 bases line up with TRBD1. In germline, CDR1 is GTSNPN, CDR2 SVGIG (reference sequence). CDR3 size: 13 residues. J lost 4 bases, V lost 8 bases, and 9 bases had no gene match. The CDR3 region is CATLGTGSYEQYF. The CDR3 DNA is TGTGCCACCCTCGGGACAGGGTCTTACGAGCAGTACTTC.

V usage is TRBV5-1 and J usage is TRBJ2-2; D remains unclear. There are 14 residues in the CDR3. Trimming pared 3 bases from V and 6 bases from J, leaving 12 bases between. Looked up from germline, CDR1 is SGHRS and CDR2 is YFSETQ. CDR3 nucleotide sequence: TGCGCCAGCAGCTCTCTTGTAATTCCCGGGGAGCTGTTTTTT. Amino acids: CASSSLVIPGELFF.

This chain joins TRBV11-1 and TRBJ2-3; 10 bases map to TRBD2. The V segment lost 6 bases and the J segment 5 bases; nucleotides outside the gene matches: 11. The CDR3 contains 16 residues. The germline V gene has CDR1 SGHAT and CDR2 FQDESV (reference sequence). The CDR3 DNA sequence: TGTGCCAGCAGGTCACTAGCGGGGACTCCAGGAGATACGCAGTATTTT. It is translated as CASRSLAGTPGDTQYF.

The chain combines TRBV5-1 with TRBJ2-2; 7 positions agree with TRBD2. Trimming took 3 bases from V and 4 from J; bases not matched to a gene: 9. Per germline, CDR1 SGHRS and CDR2 YFSETQ. The CDR3 is made up of 16 amino acids. The CDR3 protein is CASSSGSGRGTGELFF. The CDR3 DNA follows: TGCGCCAGCAGCTCGGGTAGCGGGCGAGGCACCGGGGAGCTGTTTTTT.

This clone has more than one count but fewer than ten. V usage is TRBV11-2 and J usage is TRBJ1-2; D unclear. Per the germline V gene, CDR1 is SGHAT and CDR2 is FQNNGV. With 2 bases removed from V and 4 bases from J, the gap between germline ends came to 14 bases. This CDR3 has 15 amino acids. CDR3 nucleotides: TGTGCCAGCAGCTTAATTGGAGCCAGCGGCTATGGCTACACCTTC. Protein: CASSLIGASGYGYTF.